This T cell receptor (beta chain) was found in a study of human T cells and chemical hapten exposure. Turning to the study itself: Small volume differences among pooled libraries mainly caused per-sample TCR yield variation.

This clonotype was seen ten or more times. Library preparation tagged each individual cDNA molecule with a unique molecular identifier. In TCRdb, the RACE reads were re-called with MiXCR into one record per CDR3 protein. The table has fewer than 500,000 distinct CDR3 sequences, about 4.4% seen once; the top ten hold roughly 2.4%. Trimming at V came to 5 bases and at J to 9 bases, leaving 3 bases not matched to a gene. CDR3 length equals 14 residues. As to time point: patch test 1, 2 weeks after DPC sensitization. Regarding treatment: therapeutic diphenylcyclopropenone sensitization with weekly scalp DPC. Phlebotomy was performed prior to application of every patch test.

This sample comprised whole blood, obtained in connection with sensitization to the hapten diphenylcyclopropenone (DPC). The genes are TRBV12-3 or TRBV12-4 and TRBJ1-6, with TRBD1 matching 11 bases. The receptor's source is a woman in her forties or fifties with alopecia areata. Some clones in this sample may be carry-over from other donors' samples. The CDR3 sequence: CASSVGTGGSPLHF. The CDR3 nucleotides read TGTGCCAGCAGTGTCGGGACAGGGGGTTCACCCCTCCACTTT.